This entry lists 32 T cell receptor beta chains sequenced from one sample in a study of T cells in Graves' hyperthyroidism and ophthalmopathy. TCR beta CDR3 sequences were amplified from RNA transcripts. First-round RT-PCR targeting the TCR CDR3 was performed with the HTBI primer set. Using its own MiXCR run on the multiplex PCR reads, TCRdb lists one record per CDR3 protein. The table lists 450,000 to 700,000 distinct CDR3 sequences, roughly 50% of them singletons. The source material was peripheral blood or thyroid tissue (not recorded which). These receptor sequences come from a woman between 18 and 29 years old with Graves' hyperthyroidism.

V usage is TRBV7-2 and J usage is TRBJ1-6; 12 nucleotides line up with TRBD1. The V gene end was trimmed by 2 bases and the J gene end by 2 bases; junction bases not matched to a gene: 7. Germline V lookup: CDR1 SGHTA, CDR2 FQGNSA. This CDR3 region has 19 residues. CDR3 in DNA: TGTGCCAGCAGCTTACGCCCCCGGGACAGGGGGCCCTATAATTCACCCCTCCACTTT. Protein product: CASSLRPRDRGPYNSPLHF.

Many counts were recorded for this clonotype. The chain recombines TRBV14 with TRBJ2-7, with a weak D call TRBD2 (5 bases). With 5 bases removed from V and 2 bases from J, the gap between germline ends came to 13 bases. The CDR3 spans 14 residues. CDR1 SGHDN and CDR2 FVKESK come from the germline V gene. The CDR3 here is CASSDGLMPYEQYF. The CDR3 coding sequence is TGTGCCAGCAGCGATGGACTGATGCCCTACGAGCAGTACTTC.

There are many counts of this clonotype. Compared with germline, one end of the junction differs, possibly owing to a read error. The chain uses TRBV29-1 and TRBJ1-3; D possibly corresponds to TRBD1 (5 bases). This CDR3 is 12 amino acids long. CDR1 is SQVTM, CDR2 ANQGSEA, per germline. CDR3 in amino acids: CSVELSGTKRIF. The CDR3 bases are TGCAGCGTTGAACTCTCCGGGACCAAACGTATCTTT. The full variable domain, with the rest looked up from reference TRBV29-1 and TRBJ1-3, is SAVISQKPSRDICQRGTSLTIQCQVDSQVTMMFWYRQQPGQSLTLIATANQGSEATYESGFVIDKFPISRPNLTFSTLTVSNMSPEDSSIYLCSVELSGTKRIFGEGSWLTVV.

This clonotype was seen repeatedly, ten times or more. The rearrangement links TRBV5-8 to TRBJ2-5, with D unresolved. The CDR3 extends over 13 amino acids. The V gene's germline CDR1 is SGHTS and CDR2 YDEGEE. Trimming took off 0 bases at V and 7 bases at J, with 10 bases between the two ends. CDR3 sequence reads: CASSLAAAPTQYF. As DNA, the CDR3 is TGTGCCAGCAGCTTGGCGGCAGCCCCGACCCAGTACTTC. Full variable domain (remainder filled in from reference TRBV5-8 and TRBJ2-5): EAGVTQSPTHLIKTRGQQATLRCSPISGHTSVYWYQQALGLGLQFLLWYDEGEERNRGNFPPRFSGRQFPNYSSELNVNALELEDSALYLCASSLAAAPTQYFGPGTRLLVL.

V gene TRBV20-1 combines with J gene TRBJ1-1, with D possibly being TRBD1 (5 bases). Germline V CDR1 and CDR2: DFQATT, SNEGSKA (reference sequence). The CDR3 is made up of 10 amino acids. The germline V and J ends were trimmed by 8 bases and 6 bases, with 10 bases remaining between them. Here the CDR3 reads CSLWGAEAFF. The CDR3 DNA reads TGCAGTTTGTGGGGCGCTGAAGCTTTCTTT.

This clonotype occurred many times. This chain connects TRBV12-3 or TRBV12-4 to TRBJ2-7; 11 bases line up with TRBD2. CDR3 length: 14 residues. V lost 6 bases, J lost 6 bases, and 7 bases stayed unmatched. CDR3 bases: TGTGCCAGCAGGTATAGCGGGAGGGCCCTCGAGCAGTACTTC. Residues: CASRYSGRALEQYF.

The J gene is TRBJ2-5, the V gene TRBV7-2; D could derive from TRBD1 or TRBD2 (5 bases each). The CDR3 is made up of 15 amino acids. Germline values: CDR1 SGHTA, CDR2 FQGNSA. V lost 5 bases and J 4 bases, leaving 17 bases between the germline ends. The CDR3 reads CASSPLMRGRETQYF. In DNA, the CDR3 is TGTGCCAGCAGCCCCCTTATGAGGGGAAGAGAGACCCAGTACTTC.

This clonotype was seen only a few times. This rearrangement joins TRBV7-2 to TRBJ2-7, with a possible D match to TRBD2 (5 bases). This CDR3 comprises 14 residues. The germline V and J ends were trimmed by 4 bases and 4 bases, with 14 bases remaining between them. CDR1 SGHTA and CDR2 FQGNSA come from the germline V gene. CDR3 sequence (DNA): TGTGCCAGCAGCTCCGGGATCCACACATACGAGCAGTACTTC. Its translation: CASSSGIHTYEQYF.

The CDR3 spells CASRSGGSLGNTF. CDR3 sequence (DNA): TGTGCCAGTAGATCCGGAGGGAGTCTAGGAAACACCTTC. J is TRBJ1-2 and V is TRBV19; D not resolved. Germline V gene lookup returns CDR1 LNHDA and CDR2 SQIVND (reference sequence). CDR3 size: 13 residues. Between the trimmed V and J ends, which lost 6 bases and 12 bases, there was a span of 20 bases.

This clonotype was recorded many times. The V gene is TRBV7-9, the J gene TRBJ2-7; TRBD1 matches at 7 bases. Germline loops: CDR1 SEHNR, CDR2 FQNEAQ (reference sequence). The CDR3 sequence is 13 residues long. The ends lost 4 bases at V and 3 bases at J; junction bases unmatched: 3. CDR3 sequence: CASSSGQSYEQYF. The DNA of the CDR3 is TGTGCCAGCAGCTCGGGACAGAGCTACGAGCAGTACTTC.

The J gene is TRBJ1-1, the V gene TRBV7-9, with unresolved D. In germline, CDR1 is SEHNR, CDR2 FQNEAQ (reference sequence). The CDR3 extends over 14 amino acids. V lost 5 bases and J 9 bases, leaving 19 bases between the germline ends. This chain's CDR3 is CASSQTVEGGKAFF. CDR3 DNA sequence: TGTGCCAGCAGCCAGACGGTGGAGGGCGGAAAAGCTTTCTTT.

The chain couples TRBV20-1 to TRBJ1-2; D possibly corresponds to TRBD1 (6 bases). CDR1 is DFQATT, CDR2 SNEGSKA, per germline (reference sequence). The CDR3 runs 12 residues. Trimming pared 6 bases from V and 8 bases from J, leaving 16 bases between. CDR3 loop: CSAQRGEVGYTF. The DNA of the CDR3 is TGCAGTGCGCAAAGGGGGGAAGTGGGCTACACCTTC.

Here the CDR3 DNA reads TGTGCCTGGAGTGTACTCCCCCCCGGGCAGTACTTC. This translates into CAWSVLPPGQYF. J is TRBJ2-7 and V is TRBV30; D uncertain. Germline V lookup: CDR1 GTSNPN, CDR2 SVGIG (reference sequence). V was pared by 0 bases and J by 9 bases, with 12 bases between. The CDR3 is 12 residues long.

This clonotype was observed at least ten times. The chain has TRBV6-6 and TRBJ2-2, with TRBD2 as a possible D gene (6 bases). The CDR3 length is 18 residues. The germline V gene encodes CDR1 MNHNY and CDR2 SVGAGI (reference sequence). Trimming shortened V by 3 bases and J by 4 bases, and 21 bases separated the two germline ends. Here the CDR3 reads CASSYGTRSRSSTGELFF. The CDR3 DNA is TGTGCCAGCAGTTATGGGACTCGAAGTAGATCGAGCACCGGGGAGCTGTTTTTT.

As regards this clonotype: Being one base from a much bigger clone, this may be a read error. The CDR3 DNA sequence: TGCACCCTCGGGGGCGAGACCCAGTACTTC. Amino acid sequence: CTLGGETQYF. The gene calls are TRBV29-1 and TRBJ2-5; perhaps D is TRBD1 or TRBD2 (6 bases each). The germline V gene has CDR1 SQVTM and CDR2 ANQGSEA. The CDR3 contains 10 residues.

The sample holds many counts of this clonotype. The rearrangement joins TRBV19 to TRBJ2-7, with D possibly being TRBD2 (6 bases). Deletions cut 9 bases from V and 0 bases from J, with 15 bases between. The length of the CDR3 is 14 residues. Germline CDR1 and CDR2: LNHDA and SQIVND (reference sequence). The CDR3 nucleotides are TGTGCCAGCCGGGACTTCTCGAGCTCCTACGAGCAGTACTTC. Translation gives CASRDFSSSYEQYF.

The rearrangement links TRBV12-3 or TRBV12-4 to TRBJ1-5; TRBD1 matches 9 bases. Losses at the gene ends were 5 bases for V and 11 bases for J; bases not matched to a gene: 13. The CDR3 sequence is 15 residues long. CDR3 nucleotide sequence: TGTGCCAGCAGTACAGAGACAGGGGGGGAAGAGACCCAGCATTTT. Its protein is CASSTETGGEETQHF.

This clonotype was recorded at least ten times. The rearrangement joins TRBV5-1 to TRBJ2-5; D possibly corresponds to TRBD1 (6 bases). This CDR3 contains 13 residues. Looked up from germline, CDR1 is SGHRS and CDR2 is YFSETQ. V was pared by 4 bases and J by 5 bases, with 12 bases between. DNA for the CDR3: TGCGCCAGCAGCCCTACAGGGATGGAGACCCAGTACTTC. Translating gives CASSPTGMETQYF.

There are many counts of this clonotype. The chain is built from TRBV4-1 and TRBJ1-2, with 7 bases that match TRBD1. The germline gives CDR1 MGHRA, CDR2 YSYEKL. V shed 0 bases and J 6 bases; nucleotides not matched to a gene: 4. The CDR3 totals 14 residues. The CDR3 region has the DNA TGCGCCAGCAGCCAAGATACAGGGGATGATGGCTACACCTTC. Translation: CASSQDTGDDGYTF.

CDR3 region: CASSQGTGQHF. CDR3 DNA sequence: TGTGCCAGCAGCCAAGGTACGGGCCAGCATTTT. The chain has TRBV3-1 and TRBJ1-5; no reliable D call. V was clipped by 1 base and J by 12 bases, with 7 bases between them. The CDR3 totals 11 residues. Germline values: CDR1 LGHDT, CDR2 YNNKEL (reference sequence). The full variable domain, with the rest looked up from reference TRBV3-1 and TRBJ1-5, is DTAVSQTPKYLVTQMGNDKSIKCEQNLGHDTMYWYKQDSKKFLKIMFSYNNKELIINETVPNRFSPKSPDKAHLNLHINSLELGDSAVYFCASSQGTGQHFGDGTRLSIL.

With respect to this clonotype: This may arise from a read error, as a much more abundant clone is one base away. The genes are TRBV12-5 and TRBJ1-1; 12 bases align to TRBD1. The CDR3 has 16 residues. Germline values: CDR1 LGHNT, CDR2 FRNRAP. The CDR3 region has the DNA TGTGCTAGTGATTTGGCCGGGACAGGGGGCTCAACTGAAGCTTTCTTT. This encodes CASDLAGTGGSTEAFF.

This clonotype occurred many times. This chain connects TRBV6-5 to TRBJ1-2, with D maybe TRBD1 (5 bases). Germline CDR1 and CDR2: MNHEY and SVGAGI. The V end lost 0 bases, the J end lost 8 bases, and 13 bases lay between the germline ends. The CDR3 has 14 amino acids. CDR3 residues: CASSYSLGDGGYTF. CDR3 DNA: TGTGCCAGCAGTTACTCGCTCGGGGACGGCGGCTACACCTTC.

The chain carries TRBV6-1 and TRBJ2-7; D may match TRBD1 or TRBD2 (5 bases each). The CDR3 runs to 11 residues. CDR1 and CDR2 (germline): MNHNS, SASEGT. The germline V and J ends were trimmed by 3 bases and 7 bases, with 7 bases remaining between them. As DNA, the CDR3 is TGTGCCAGCAGTGACGAGGGGGAGCAGTACTTC. Amino acids: CASSDEGEQYF.

The chain recombines TRBV7-6 with TRBJ1-2; D uncertain. The V gene lost 8 bases and the J gene lost 2 bases, with 18 bases spanning the gap. The CDR3 consists of 15 residues. Germline CDR1 and CDR2: SGHVS and FNYEAQ. CDR3 bases: TGTGCCAGCTCACCCCGTGGCCTGCGGAACTATGGCTACACCTTC. Translation gives CASSPRGLRNYGYTF.

This clonotype occurred a few times. V and J are TRBV29-1 and TRBJ2-7; D gene uncertain. Germline V lookup: CDR1 SQVTM, CDR2 ANQGSEA. The CDR3 has 9 amino acids. The V gene lost 8 bases and the J gene lost 5 bases, with 7 bases spanning the gap. This chain's CDR3 is CSLGNEQYF. The CDR3 DNA reads as TGCAGCTTAGGTAACGAGCAGTACTTC.

This clonotype was observed many times. This chain links TRBV7-9 with TRBJ2-7; D possibly corresponds to TRBD2 (6 bases). V lost 5 bases and J lost 1, with 12 bases in between. CDR1 is SEHNR and CDR2 is FQNEAQ in the germline V gene (reference sequence). The CDR3 sequence is 14 residues long. The CDR3 here is CASSETSVSYEQYF. CDR3 DNA sequence: TGTGCCAGCAGCGAGACTAGTGTTTCCTACGAGCAGTACTTC.

This clonotype was counted at least ten times. The chain joins TRBV4-1 to TRBJ2-5; D remains unclear. Looked up from germline, CDR1 is MGHRA and CDR2 is YSYEKL. Trimming took off 0 bases at V and 7 bases at J, with 9 bases between the two ends. The CDR3 has 13 amino acids. The CDR3 region is CASSQERLVTQYF. The CDR3 coding sequence is TGCGCCAGCAGCCAAGAACGGCTTGTGACCCAGTACTTC.

As regards this clonotype: At one of its ends the junction is not consistent with the germline gene, which may arise from a read error. The V and J genes are TRBV7-7 and TRBJ2-5, with D possibly being TRBD2 (6 bases). The CDR3 consists of 15 residues. Germline-derived CDR1 and CDR2 are SSHAT and FNYEAQ (reference sequence). In DNA, the CDR3 is TGTGCTAGCAGCTTAGCGGTTTCGTACCAAGAGACCCAGTACTTC. It encodes CASSLAVSYQETQYF.

A few counts support this clonotype. The V call is TRBV2, the J call TRBJ2-1; D may be TRBD2 (5 bases). The CDR3 covers 14 residues. Germline CDR1 and CDR2: SNHLY and FYNNEI. Deletions cut 0 bases from V and 9 bases from J, with 12 bases between. CDR3 DNA: TGTGCCAGCAGTGAAGCGCGGCTAGCTGTTGAGCAGTTCTTC. Translation gives CASSEARLAVEQFF.

The chain combines TRBV29-1 with TRBJ2-7, with 8 bases fitting TRBD1. From germline, CDR1 is SQVTM and CDR2 ANQGSEA. The CDR3 has 14 amino acids. Unmatched junction bases numbered 11, after V lost 8 bases and J lost 2 bases. CDR3 nucleotide sequence: TGCAGCAGCGCCCAGGGGGCTACCACCTACGAGCAGTACTTC. As protein: CSSAQGATTYEQYF.

Note on this clonotype: The junction departs from the called germline gene at one end, perhaps through a read error. The rearrangement joins TRBV29-1 to TRBJ2-1, with TRBD1 as a possible D gene (6 bases). This CDR3 region has 14 residues. The germline V gene has CDR1 SQVTM and CDR2 ANQGSEA. The CDR3 loop is CSGEQGLGYNEQFF. CDR3 coding DNA: TGCAGCGGTGAACAGGGATTAGGGTACAATGAGCAGTTCTTC.

This clonotype was observed once. The chain uses TRBV20-1 and TRBJ1-1, with D unclear. The V end was cut by 4 bases, the J end by 1 base, with 13 bases between. The CDR3 sequence is 14 residues long. Germline CDR1 is DFQATT and CDR2 is SNEGSKA (reference sequence). This CDR3 reads CSAITPGGNTEAFF. CDR3 nucleotides: TGCAGTGCTATTACACCAGGAGGGAACACTGAAGCTTTCTTT.